These 11 T cell receptor beta chains share one sample of origin, sequenced in a study of shared clonotypes between healthy human individuals. Clones were read by immunoSEQ multiplex PCR, and TCRdb kept only the in-frame ones, dropping some. Of about 320,000 clones in the sample, 80% to 90% were seen once. Sequencing input: memory CD8+ T cells sorted from blood. Subset specified: CD45RO+ cells pooled with CCR7-negative TemRA cells. The origin of the receptors is a man between 18 and 35 years old in good health.

The genes are TRBV6-5 and TRBJ2-5, with 9 bases aligning to TRBD1. This CDR3 is 16 amino acids long. Trimming cost V 4 bases and J 5 bases; bases outside gene matches: 11. The V gene's germline CDR1 is MNHEY and CDR2 SVGAGI. CDR3 nucleotides: TGTGCCAGCAGTTGGAACACAGGGGGCGCCGGGGAGACCCAGTACTTC. It translates to CASSWNTGGAGETQYF.

As for this clone: One junction end does not reproduce the germline sequence, and a read error may be involved. The rearrangement links TRBV4-1 to TRBJ2-1; no clear D. CDR3 size: 16 residues. Germline V gene sequence: CDR1 MGHRA, CDR2 YSYEKL. The CDR3 DNA reads TGCGCCAGCACCCAAAGGCCTTTGGCGTCCTACAATGAGCAGTTCTTC. Its protein product is CASTQRPLASYNEQFF.

This chain connects TRBV2 to TRBJ1-4; a possible D gene is TRBD1 (6 bases). The germline V and J ends were trimmed by 5 bases and 4 bases, with 11 bases remaining between them. The CDR3 has 14 amino acids. Germline CDR1 is SNHLY and CDR2 is FYNNEI. CDR3 region: CASSRDTLNEKLFF. The CDR3 coding sequence is TGTGCCAGCAGTCGGGACACGCTTAATGAAAAACTGTTTTTT.

The CDR3, as DNA: TGCGCCAGCAGCCCCACGACTAGGTCTGCAGATACGCAGTATTTT. It encodes CASSPTTRSADTQYF. The chain has TRBV5-1 and TRBJ2-3; a possible D gene is TRBD2 (6 bases). V lost 4 bases, J lost 4 bases, and 16 bases lay in between. The CDR3 spans 15 residues. Germline CDR1 reads SGHRS; CDR2 reads YFSETQ.

This chain connects TRBV27 to TRBJ2-7; D is possibly TRBD2 (5 bases). Trimming stripped 5 bases from V and 5 bases from J, with 16 bases between. Per the germline V gene, CDR1 is MNHEY and CDR2 is SMNVEV (reference sequence). This CDR3 spans 14 amino acids. CDR3 protein: CASSPGVDWDEQYF. The CDR3, as DNA: TGTGCCAGCAGTCCTGGGGTGGACTGGGACGAGCAGTACTTC.

The genes are TRBV4-1 and TRBJ2-7; D is undetermined. Germline values: CDR1 MGHRA, CDR2 YSYEKL. CDR3 size: 14 residues. V was trimmed by 0 bases and J by 2 bases, leaving 8 bases between them. The CDR3 spells CASSQERVTYEQYF. Written as DNA, the CDR3 is TGCGCCAGCAGCCAAGAAAGAGTCACCTACGAGCAGTACTTC.

In its sample, this clone was seen a few times. The chain links TRBV19 to TRBJ2-5, with a tentative D call TRBD1 (5 bases). The CDR3 sequence is 14 residues long. CDR1 LNHDA and CDR2 SQIVND come from the germline V gene (reference sequence). V lost 9 bases to trimming and J lost 4 bases, with 18 bases between them. CDR3 coding DNA: TGTGCCAGCCAAAACGAGCAGGGCAGAGAGACCCAGTACTTC. Translation: CASQNEQGRETQYF.

V gene TRBV6-5 combines with J gene TRBJ1-2; 9 bases are shared with TRBD1. The CDR3 runs 13 residues. Germline loops: CDR1 MNHEY, CDR2 SVGAGI. The trim removed 7 bases at V and 7 bases at J, leaving 7 bases unmatched. The chain's CDR3 is CASNPGQGSGYTF. The CDR3 DNA follows: TGTGCCAGCAACCCGGGACAGGGTTCTGGCTACACCTTC.

The chain carries TRBV5-4 and TRBJ2-7, with TRBD1 identical over 8 bases. Germline assignment: CDR1 SGHNT and CDR2 YYREEE (reference sequence). V dropped 4 bases and J dropped 0; count of bases not matched to a gene: 6. The CDR3 is made up of 15 amino acids. The CDR3 DNA reads as TGTGCCAGCAGCGTGGACAGGGACAGCTCCTACGAGCAGTACTTC. Amino acid sequence: CASSVDRDSSYEQYF.

The rearrangement joins TRBV6-5 to TRBJ2-3, with D possibly TRBD2 on 5 matching bases. V was cut by 6 bases and J by 2 bases, with 15 bases left in between. The CDR3 extends over 15 amino acids. Germline CDR1 is MNHEY and CDR2 is SVGAGI. The CDR3 reads CASRPGSSYTDTQYF. Here the CDR3 DNA reads TGTGCCAGCAGGCCGGGATCCTCTTACACAGATACGCAGTATTTT.

The J gene is TRBJ2-5, the V gene TRBV18; tentatively, D is TRBD2 (6 bases). Germline CDR1 is KGHSH and CDR2 is LQKENI. The CDR3 is made up of 16 amino acids. V was shortened by 3 bases and J by 0 bases, with 14 bases between the two germline ends. This CDR3 is CASSPSGRGNQETQYF. The CDR3 DNA sequence: TGTGCCAGCTCACCCAGCGGCCGGGGGAACCAAGAGACCCAGTACTTC.